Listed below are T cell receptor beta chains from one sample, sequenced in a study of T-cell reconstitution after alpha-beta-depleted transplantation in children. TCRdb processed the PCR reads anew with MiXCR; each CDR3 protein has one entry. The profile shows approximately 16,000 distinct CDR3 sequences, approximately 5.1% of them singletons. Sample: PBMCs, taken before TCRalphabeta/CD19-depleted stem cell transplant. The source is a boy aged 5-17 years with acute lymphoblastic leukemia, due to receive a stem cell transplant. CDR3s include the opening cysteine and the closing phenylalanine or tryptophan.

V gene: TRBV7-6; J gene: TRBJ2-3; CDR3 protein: CASSSRLAGMVDTQYF
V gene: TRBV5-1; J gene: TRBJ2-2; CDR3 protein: CASSLSPGTGELFF
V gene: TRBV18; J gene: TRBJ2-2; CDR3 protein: CASSHGTYTGELFF
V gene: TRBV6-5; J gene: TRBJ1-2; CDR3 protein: CASSYSSRPNYGYTF
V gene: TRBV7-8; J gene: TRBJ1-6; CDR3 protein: CASSLGTGNIGSPLHF
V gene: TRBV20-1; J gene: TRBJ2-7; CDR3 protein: CSASTGSYEQYF
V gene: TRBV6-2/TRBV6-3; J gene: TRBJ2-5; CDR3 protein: CASSYSIAPSKGETQYF
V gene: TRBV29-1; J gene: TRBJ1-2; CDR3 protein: CSVALRANYGYTF
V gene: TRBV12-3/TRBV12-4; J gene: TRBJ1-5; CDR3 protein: CASSQGARYNQPQHF
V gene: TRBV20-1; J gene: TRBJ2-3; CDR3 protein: CSAMTRARADTQYF
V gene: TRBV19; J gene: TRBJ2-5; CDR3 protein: CASSIGLQGARSQETQYF
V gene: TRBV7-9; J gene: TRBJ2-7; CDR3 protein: CASSLMGEQYF
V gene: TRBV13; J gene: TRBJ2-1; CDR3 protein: CASSSTGSGVEQFF
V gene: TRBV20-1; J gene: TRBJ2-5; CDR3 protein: CSAGTGLAGNMAQETQYF
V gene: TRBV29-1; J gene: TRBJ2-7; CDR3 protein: CSAEEGDEQYF
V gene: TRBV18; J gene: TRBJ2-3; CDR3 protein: CASSPGQGTTDTQYF
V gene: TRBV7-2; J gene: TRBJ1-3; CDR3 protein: CASSFSIGNTIYF
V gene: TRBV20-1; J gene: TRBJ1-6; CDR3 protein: CCFWGGGALYNSPLHF